This T cell receptor beta chain was documented in a study of cytomegalovirus exposure and HLA in healthy donors. Looked up from germline, CDR1 is SGHKS and CDR2 is YYEKEE (reference sequence). V was clipped by 1 base and J by 5 bases; unmatched bases: 14. This CDR3 is built from 18 residues. Using immunoSEQ multiplex PCR, the repertoire was profiled, and TCRdb retains in-frame clones only, with some absent. This sample yields around 130,000 clones, of which nearly 90% are seen a single time; approximately 3.5% belongs to the top ten. V is TRBV5-5 and J is TRBJ2-2; 7 nucleotides agree with TRBD1. This clonotype was obtained from a man aged 25 to 40 in good health and CMV-seronegative. Sequences were obtained from PBMCs. The CDR3 nucleotides read TGTGCCAGCAGCTTGCAGAGTGGGACAGTTAGATTTACCGGGGAGCTGTTTTTT. It codes for CASSLQSGTVRFTGELFF.